One and the same sample provided the 23 T cell receptor beta chains below, sequenced in a study of T-cell memory formation after mild COVID-19. TCRdb reanalysed the 5' RACE reads using MiXCR and keeps one entry per CDR3 protein. Seen here are approximately 400,000 distinct CDR3 sequences, about 20% observed once, and the top ten hold roughly 21%. Sequenced input: PBMCs or a T cell subset sorted from them (not recorded which). These receptor sequences come from a man in his late teens or twenties who had mild COVID-19 (a few samples of this study predate the infection). Cell type and time point are not known.

This clonotype was recorded many times. Written as DNA, the CDR3 is TGTGCCAGCAGCTTAGTTTTTATCACAGATACGCAGTATTTT. It codes for CASSLVFITDTQYF. The J gene is TRBJ2-3, the V gene TRBV7-9; D unresolved. This CDR3 has 14 amino acids. Between the trimmed V and J ends, which lost 1 base and 2 bases, there was a span of 7 bases. In germline, CDR1 is SEHNR, CDR2 FQNEAQ (reference sequence).

This clonotype was counted many times. The chain links TRBV5-1 to TRBJ1-1; D call uncertain. This CDR3 has 13 amino acids. Per the germline V gene, CDR1 is SGHRS and CDR2 is YFSETQ. Trimming removed 4 bases from V and 1 base from J, with 8 bases in between. CDR3 nucleotide sequence: TGCGCCAGCAGCATAGACGGGAACACTGAAGCTTTCTTT. The encoded protein is CASSIDGNTEAFF.

This clonotype was observed a handful of times. The chain is built from TRBV4-3 and TRBJ1-2; D call uncertain. Trimming removed 0 bases from V and 4 bases from J, with 6 bases in between. The germline V gene has CDR1 LGHNA and CDR2 YSLEER. The CDR3 is 13 residues long. The CDR3 DNA reads as TGCGCCAGCAGCCAAGAGAAGGGCTATGGCTACACCTTC. Its protein product is CASSQEKGYGYTF.

CDR3 sequence (DNA): TGCGCCAGCAGCCAAGTTTCCTCGAACACCGGGGAGCTGTTTTTT. Its protein is CASSQVSSNTGELFF. The chain joins TRBV4-1 to TRBJ2-2; no clear D. The CDR3 totals 15 residues. Germline CDR1 MGHRA, CDR2 YSYEKL. Trimming took 1 base from V and 0 from J, leaving 6 bases between them.

The gene calls are TRBV30 and TRBJ1-4, with D uncertain. The ends were cut back, 5 bases at V and 2 bases at J, with 9 bases in the middle. CDR1 and CDR2 from the germline V gene are GTSNPN and SVGIG (reference sequence). The CDR3 is made up of 13 amino acids. This CDR3 reads CAWAAGTNEKLFF. CDR3 bases: TGTGCCTGGGCGGCGGGTACTAATGAAAAACTGTTTTTT.

In this sample, this clonotype turned up a few times. V usage is TRBV28 and J usage is TRBJ2-7; either TRBD1 or TRBD2 may supply D (5 bases each). The germline V gene encodes CDR1 MDHEN and CDR2 SYDVKM. Trimming took off 4 bases at V and 4 bases at J, with 14 bases between the two ends. This CDR3 contains 14 residues. The CDR3 spells CASSSTPGPYEQYF. For the CDR3, the DNA is TGTGCCAGCAGTTCCACCCCGGGGCCATACGAGCAGTACTTC.

The genes are TRBV10-1 and TRBJ2-1; 7 bases line up with TRBD2. Per germline, CDR1 WNHNN and CDR2 SYGVQD (reference sequence). The CDR3 runs 13 residues. Trimming at V came to 4 bases and at J to 10 bases, leaving 7 bases not matched to a gene. CDR3 in DNA: TGCGCCAGCAGTGGTGGGGGGGATGAAGAGCAGTTCTTC. As protein: CASSGGGDEEQFF.

V usage is TRBV30 and J usage is TRBJ2-6; weak D call: TRBD1 (5 bases). Germline values: CDR1 GTSNPN, CDR2 SVGIG (reference sequence). The germline V and J ends were trimmed by 5 bases and 0 bases, with 17 bases remaining between them. CDR3 length equals 17 residues. The CDR3 sequence is CAWVLWGSSSGANVLTF. The CDR3 nucleotides read TGTGCCTGGGTCCTTTGGGGCTCCAGCTCTGGGGCCAACGTCCTGACTTTC. Based on the CDR3 plus reference TRBV30 and TRBJ2-6, the full variable domain is SQTIHQWPATLVQPVGSPLSLECTVEGTSNPNLYWYRQAAGRGLQLLFYSVGIGQISSEVPQNLSASRPQDRQFILSSKKLLLSDSGFYLCAWVLWGSSSGANVLTFGAGSRLTVL.

Regarding this clonotype: Since a much larger clone is just one base distant, this may be a read error. The J gene is TRBJ2-2, the V gene TRBV18; D is possibly TRBD2 (6 bases). Germline V gives CDR1 KGHSH, CDR2 LQKENI. The CDR3 runs to 15 residues. CDR3 nucleotide sequence: TGTGCCGGCTCACCACTGCGGGGGAACACCGGGGAGCTGTTTTTT. Its protein is CAGSPLRGNTGELFF.

The table lists this clonotype with many counts. The chain links TRBV7-2 to TRBJ2-2, with TRBD2 as a possible D gene (6 bases). The germline V gene encodes CDR1 SGHTA and CDR2 FQGNSA. V dropped 1 base and J dropped 9 bases, with 15 bases sitting between them. CDR3 length: 15 residues. CDR3 loop: CASSLGRARRWELFF. The CDR3 DNA sequence: TGTGCCAGCAGCTTAGGGAGGGCGCGACGGTGGGAGCTGTTTTTT.

The sample holds many counts of this clonotype. This sequence joins TRBV28 and TRBJ2-1; D might be TRBD1 (6 bases). This CDR3 region has 11 residues. CDR1 MDHEN and CDR2 SYDVKM come from the germline V gene. Trimming removed 7 bases at V and 8 bases at J, with 9 bases between. In DNA, the CDR3 is TGTGCCAGCAACAGGGCCGATGAGCAGTTCTTC. It specifies CASNRADEQFF.

V is TRBV27 and J is TRBJ1-6; perhaps TRBD1 as D (5 bases). The V end lost 3 bases, the J end lost 7 bases, and 10 bases lay between the germline ends. Germline CDR1 is MNHEY and CDR2 is SMNVEV (reference sequence). The CDR3 runs to 14 residues. CDR3 sequence: CASSFFGGNSPLHF. DNA for the CDR3: TGTGCCAGCAGTTTTTTCGGGGGAAATTCACCCCTCCACTTT.

The chain couples TRBV10-3 to TRBJ1-1; 7 nucleotides line up with TRBD1. The CDR3 is 15 residues long. The V gene's germline CDR1 is ENHRY and CDR2 SYGVKD. V gave up 4 bases and J gave up 1 base; unmatched junction bases: 6. CDR3 loop: CAISGQGDWNTEAFF. For the CDR3, the DNA is TGTGCCATCAGTGGGCAGGGGGATTGGAACACTGAAGCTTTCTTT.

J is TRBJ2-5 and V is TRBV4-1; D is perhaps TRBD1 or TRBD2 (6 bases each). The CDR3 covers 17 residues. Germline CDR1 MGHRA, CDR2 YSYEKL. The germline V and J ends were trimmed by 0 bases and 0 bases, with 14 bases remaining between them. CDR3 loop: CASSQDLEGENQETQYF. The CDR3 DNA is TGCGCCAGCAGCCAAGATCTGGAGGGGGAAAACCAAGAGACCCAGTACTTC.

This clonotype has only a few counts. The chain joins TRBV28 to TRBJ2-1; D gene ambiguous. The CDR3 runs 15 residues. The V gene lost 4 bases and the J gene lost 5 bases, with 15 bases spanning the gap. Per the germline V gene, CDR1 is MDHEN and CDR2 is SYDVKM. In DNA, the CDR3 is TGTGCCAGCAGTTCCCCATTGTATTTCCACAATGAGCAGTTCTTC. Translating it yields CASSSPLYFHNEQFF.

The sample holds many counts of this clonotype. The CDR3 DNA follows: TGTGCCAGCAGTTTCCCCAGTAATGGCTACACCTTC. Encoded protein: CASSFPSNGYTF. This chain links TRBV12-3 or TRBV12-4 with TRBJ1-2, with D uncertain. This CDR3 has 12 residues. V shed 3 bases and J shed 6 bases, with 8 bases lying between them.

At least ten counts were recorded for this clonotype. The J gene is TRBJ1-1, the V gene TRBV5-1; 7 bases line up with TRBD1. Trimming took 0 bases from V and 1 from J; bases not matched to a gene: 3. From germline, CDR1 is SGHRS and CDR2 YFSETQ. This CDR3 is 15 amino acids long. The CDR3 is CASSLGTGWNTEAFF. CDR3 coding DNA: TGCGCCAGCAGCTTGGGGACAGGATGGAACACTGAAGCTTTCTTT.

The J gene is TRBJ2-1, the V gene TRBV7-9, with no clear D. The V gene's germline CDR1 is SEHNR and CDR2 FQNEAQ (reference sequence). This CDR3 comprises 12 residues. Trimming stripped 3 bases from V and 6 bases from J, with 6 bases between. The CDR3 region has the DNA TGTGCCAGCAGCTTGAAGGGCAATGAGCAGTTCTTC. It is translated as CASSLKGNEQFF.

The table lists this clonotype with many counts. The chain links TRBV7-9 to TRBJ2-5; a weak D match, TRBD1 (5 bases). V was cut by 3 bases and J by 7 bases, with 12 bases left in between. Germline V gene lookup returns CDR1 SEHNR and CDR2 FQNEAQ (reference sequence). The CDR3 sequence is 13 residues long. CDR3 coding DNA: TGTGCCAGCAGCTTCCCAGGGAAGGGGACCCAGTACTTC. It encodes CASSFPGKGTQYF.

The chain is built from TRBV7-8 and TRBJ1-6; a weak D match, TRBD1 (5 bases). This CDR3 is 16 amino acids long. The V and J ends lost 5 bases and 11 bases respectively, with 22 bases between them. CDR1 is SGHVS and CDR2 is FQNEAQ in the germline V gene. The CDR3 loop reads CASSERGGSRAPPLHF. For the CDR3, the DNA is TGTGCCAGCAGCGAACGCGGGGGGTCCAGGGCACCACCCCTCCACTTT.

Turning to this clonotype: Being one base from a much bigger clone, this may be a read error. The chain links TRBV7-7 to TRBJ2-3; 9 bases align to TRBD2. This CDR3 has 15 amino acids. Germline CDR1 is SSHAT and CDR2 is FNYEAQ (reference sequence). The CDR3 reads CASSPSGGTPDTQYF. Written as DNA, the CDR3 is TGTGCTAGCAGCCCCAGCGGGGGGACCCCAGATACGCAGTATTTT.

This chain uses TRBV10-1 with TRBJ1-1, with 11 bases identical to TRBD1. CDR3 length: 16 amino acids. J lost 1 base, V lost 9 bases, and 10 bases had no gene match. CDR1 is WNHNN and CDR2 is SYGVQD in the germline V gene (reference sequence). The CDR3 sequence: CASFHIGQGANTEAFF. DNA of the CDR3: TGCGCCAGTTTTCACATTGGACAGGGGGCGAACACTGAAGCTTTCTTT.

The table lists this clonotype with a few counts. The chain joins TRBV11-3 to TRBJ2-7; D might be TRBD2 (5 bases). This CDR3 region has 13 residues. V lost 1 base to trimming and J lost 5 bases, with 9 bases between them. Germline values: CDR1 SGHNT, CDR2 YENEEA. The DNA of the CDR3 is TGTGCCAGCAGCTTAGGGACTTTGGACGAGCAGTACTTC. It encodes CASSLGTLDEQYF.